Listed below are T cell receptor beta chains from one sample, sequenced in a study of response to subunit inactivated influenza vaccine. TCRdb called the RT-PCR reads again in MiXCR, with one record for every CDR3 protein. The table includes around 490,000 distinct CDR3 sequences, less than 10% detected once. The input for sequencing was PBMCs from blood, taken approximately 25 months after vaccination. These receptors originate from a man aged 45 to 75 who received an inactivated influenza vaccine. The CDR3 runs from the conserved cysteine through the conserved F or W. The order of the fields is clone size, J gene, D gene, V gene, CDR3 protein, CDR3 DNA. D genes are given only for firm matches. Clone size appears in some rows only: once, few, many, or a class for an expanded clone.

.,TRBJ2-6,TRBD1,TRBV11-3,CASSPGTGGAGANVLTF,TGTGCCAGCAGCCCCGGGACAGGGGGCGCTGGGGCCAACGTCCTGACTTTC
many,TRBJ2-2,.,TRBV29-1,CSVCYSHTGELFF,TGCAGCGTCTGTTACAGCCACACCGGGGAGCTGTTTTTT
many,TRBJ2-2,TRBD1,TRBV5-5,CASSLGQGPNTGELFF,TGTGCCAGCAGCTTGGGACAGGGACCGAACACCGGGGAGCTGTTTTTT
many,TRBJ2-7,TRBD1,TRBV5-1,CASSPGQGANEQYF,TGCGCCAGCAGCCCGGGACAGGGGGCTAACGAGCAGTACTTC
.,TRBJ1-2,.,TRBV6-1,CASRRDGGFYGYTF,TGTGCCAGCAGGCGGGACGGCGGCTTCTATGGCTACACCTTC
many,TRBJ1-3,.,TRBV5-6,CASRERSGNTIYF,TGTGCCAGCAGGGAACGCTCTGGAAACACCATATATTTT
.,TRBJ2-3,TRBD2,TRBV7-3,CASSPASGMSTDTQYF,TGTGCCAGCAGCCCCGCTAGCGGGATGAGCACAGATACGCAGTATTTT
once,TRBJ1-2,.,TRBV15,CATSRTTASYGYTF,TGTGCCACCAGCAGGACGACGGCGAGCTATGGCTACACCTTC
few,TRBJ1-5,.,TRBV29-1,CSVGNRSGGNQPQHF,TGCAGCGTAGGGAATCGTTCGGGGGGCAATCAGCCCCAGCATTTT
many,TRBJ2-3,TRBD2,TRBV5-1,CASSPLAGGPSVDTQYF,TGCGCCAGCAGCCCCTTAGCGGGAGGGCCCTCTGTAGATACGCAGTATTTT
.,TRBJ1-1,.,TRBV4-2,CASSQDGSGRGTEAFF,TGTGCCAGCAGCCAAGATGGCTCGGGGCGGGGGACTGAAGCTTTCTTT
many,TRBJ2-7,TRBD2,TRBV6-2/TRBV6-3,CASSYSSLAGGYEQYF,TGTGCCAGCAGTTACTCGAGTCTAGCGGGAGGCTACGAGCAGTACTTC
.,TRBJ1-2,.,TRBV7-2,CASSSRDGGYGYTF,TGTGCCAGCAGCTCCCGGGACGGGGGCTATGGCTACACCTTC
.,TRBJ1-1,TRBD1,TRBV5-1,CASSFTDRAGTEAFF,TGCGCCAGCAGCTTTACGGACAGGGCGGGGACTGAAGCTTTCTTT
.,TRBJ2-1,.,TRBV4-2,CASSQPGHLLDNEQFF,TGTGCCAGCAGCCAACCGGGACACCTACTGGACAATGAGCAGTTCTTC
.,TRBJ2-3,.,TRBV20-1,CSADGLRSDTQYF,TGCAGTGCTGACGGACTACGCTCGGATACGCAGTATTTT
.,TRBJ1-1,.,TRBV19,CASSIPGGEAFF,TGTGCCAGTAGTATCCCGGGAGGTGAAGCTTTCTTT
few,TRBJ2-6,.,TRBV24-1,CATSDDDITGANVLTF,TGTGCCACCAGTGATGATGACATTACTGGGGCCAACGTCCTGACTTTC
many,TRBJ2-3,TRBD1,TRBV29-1,CSVKGGQGASTDTQYF,TGCAGCGTAAAAGGGGGACAGGGGGCAAGCACAGATACGCAGTATTTT
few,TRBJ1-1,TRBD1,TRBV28,CASSSGTGFVAEAFF,TGTGCCAGCAGTTCCGGGACAGGGTTTGTAGCTGAAGCTTTCTTT
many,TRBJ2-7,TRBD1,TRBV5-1,CASSLTPQTGGSYEQYF,TGCGCCAGCAGCTTGACACCACAGACAGGGGGCTCCTACGAGCAGTACTTC
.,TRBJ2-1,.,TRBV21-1,CASSKGRDYNEQFF,TGTGCCAGCAGCAAAGGTCGGGACTACAATGAGCAGTTCTTC
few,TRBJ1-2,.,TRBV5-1,CASADPGAGYTF,TGCGCCAGCGCCGACCCAGGGGCCGGCTACACCTTC
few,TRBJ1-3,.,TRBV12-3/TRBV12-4,CASSFPTFRDTIYF,TGTGCCAGCAGTTTCCCGACATTCCGGGACACCATATATTTT
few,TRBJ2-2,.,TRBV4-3,CASSQEHRRATGELFF,TGCGCCAGCAGCCAAGAGCACAGACGAGCCACCGGGGAGCTGTTTTTT
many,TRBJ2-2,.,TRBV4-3,CASSQDYWGELFF,TGCGCCAGCAGCCAAGATTATTGGGGGGAGCTGTTTTTT
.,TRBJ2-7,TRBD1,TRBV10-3,CAIRGTGGAIEQYF,TGTGCCATCAGGGGGACAGGGGGGGCGATCGAGCAGTACTTC
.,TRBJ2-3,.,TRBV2,CASSDKRAADTQYF,TGTGCCAGCAGCGATAAGAGGGCCGCAGATACGCAGTATTTT
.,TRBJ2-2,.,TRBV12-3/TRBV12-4,CASSLEQGFTGELFF,TGTGCCAGCAGTTTAGAACAGGGATTCACCGGGGAGCTGTTTTTT
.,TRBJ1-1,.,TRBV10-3,CAISESPVMNTEAFF,TGTGCCATCAGTGAGTCTCCGGTAATGAACACTGAAGCTTTCTTT
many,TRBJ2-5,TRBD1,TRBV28,CASSSGQDLRTQYF,TGTGCCAGCAGTTCCGGACAGGATCTCCGGACCCAGTACTTC
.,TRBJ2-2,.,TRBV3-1,CASSPDTGNTGELFF,TGTGCCAGCAGCCCAGACACTGGCAACACCGGGGAGCTGTTTTTT
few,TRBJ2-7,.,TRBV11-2,CASSLVALEQYF,TGTGCCAGCAGCTTAGTTGCACTCGAGCAGTACTTC
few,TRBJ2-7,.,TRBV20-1,CSATQGGGLWEQYF,TGCAGTGCTACACAAGGCGGGGGCTTGTGGGAGCAGTACTTC
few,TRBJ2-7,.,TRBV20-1,CSAPSAGYSYEQYF,TGCAGTGCTCCTTCTGCAGGCTATAGTTACGAGCAGTACTTC
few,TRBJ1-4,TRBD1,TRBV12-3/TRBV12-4,CASSSGQGLLQGVEKRFF,TGTGCCAGCAGTTCCGGACAGGGGCTCCTTCAGGGGGTTGAAAAACGGTTTTTT
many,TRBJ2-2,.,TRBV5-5,CASSPGETANRGELFF,TGTGCCAGCAGCCCCGGCGAAACAGCCAACCGCGGGGAGCTGTTTTTT
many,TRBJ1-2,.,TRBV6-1,CASTLHPEGNGYTF,TGTGCCAGCACTCTACACCCTGAGGGGAATGGCTACACCTTC
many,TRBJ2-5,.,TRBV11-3,CASSLVGRMEETQYF,TGTGCCAGCAGCTTAGTGGGTCGGATGGAAGAGACCCAGTACTTC
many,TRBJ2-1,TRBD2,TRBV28,CASSNRPGTSGTAINEQFF,TGTGCCAGCAGTAATCGGCCAGGGACTAGCGGGACGGCCATAAATGAGCAGTTCTTC
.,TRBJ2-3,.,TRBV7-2,CASSFSIHSTDTQYF,TGTGCCAGCAGCTTCAGCATTCATAGCACAGATACGCAGTATTTT
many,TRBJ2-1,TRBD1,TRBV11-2,CASSWGQGNNEQFF,TGTGCCAGCAGCTGGGGACAGGGCAACAATGAGCAGTTCTTC